The rows below give T cell receptor beta chains drawn from one sample of a study of blood T cell repertoires in COVID-19. Profiling relied on immunoSEQ multiplex PCR, and the TCRdb table lists in-frame clones only, not all of them. Among approximately 140,000 clones listed, approximately 90% were seen once. Material for sequencing was peripheral blood. These receptors were obtained from a human donor in a cohort sampled during active COVID-19. CDR3s include the opening cysteine and the closing phenylalanine or tryptophan. A D gene is named only where the DNA matches it firmly. Clone size appears in some rows only: once, few, many, or a class for an expanded clone.

clone_size	d_call	v_call	j_call	cdr3_length	cdr3_aa	cdr3_nt
.	.	TRBV9	TRBJ2-5	16	CASSVGDSSNQETQYF	TGTGCCAGCAGCGTAGGGGACTCGTCTAACCAAGAGACCCAGTACTTC
.	.	TRBV7-9	TRBJ1-6	15	CASSLPGSYNSPLHF	TGTGCCAGCAGCTTACCGGGCTCCTATAATTCACCCCTCCACTTT
.	.	TRBV27	TRBJ2-7	14	CASSRAGQTYEQYF	TGTGCCAGCAGTCGCGCGGGACAGACCTACGAGCAGTACTTC
.	.	TRBV24-1	TRBJ1-5	16	CATSDSKVGGNQPQHF	TGTGCCACCAGTGATTCCAAGGTGGGGGGAAATCAGCCCCAGCATTTT
.	.	TRBV6-5	TRBJ1-4	14	CASSYGTVNEKLFF	TGTGCCAGCAGTTACGGGACTGTGAATGAAAAACTGTTTTTT
few	TRBD1	TRBV7-9	TRBJ1-2	16	CASSLATTGGYYGYTF	TGTGCCAGCAGCTTAGCTACCACAGGGGGTTACTATGGCTACACCTTC
once	TRBD2	TRBV9	TRBJ2-2	16	CASSSLGGTNTGELFF	TGTGCCAGCAGCTCTCTGGGGGGGACGAACACCGGGGAGCTGTTTTTT
.	.	TRBV5-1	TRBJ1-3	17	CASSLRYTTGSGNTIYF	TGCGCCAGCAGCTTGCGGTATACAACAGGGTCGGGAAACACCATATATTTT
.	TRBD2	TRBV7-2	TRBJ2-5	16	CASGVRGGSYQETQYF	TGTGCCAGCGGTGTGCGGGGGGGCTCGTACCAAGAGACCCAGTACTTC
few	TRBD1	TRBV29-1	TRBJ2-2	16	CSVEEKDRGNTGELFF	TGCAGCGTTGAAGAGAAGGACAGGGGGAACACCGGGGAGCTGTTTTTT
once	TRBD2	TRBV10-3	TRBJ2-3	16	CAISEASGGATDTQYF	TGTGCCATCAGTGAGGCGAGCGGGGGGGCGACAGATACGCAGTATTTT
.	TRBD1	TRBV5-1	TRBJ2-5	14	CASSQRTGAETQYF	TGCGCCAGCAGCCAGCGGACAGGGGCAGAGACCCAGTACTTC
.	TRBD1	TRBV9	TRBJ2-2	15	CASSVGQGVTGELFF	TGTGCCAGCAGCGTGGGACAGGGGGTCACCGGGGAGCTGTTTTTT
once	TRBD2	TRBV6-5	TRBJ2-7	13	CASSYSSGGEQYF	TGTGCCAGCAGTTACTCGTCGGGGGGTGAGCAGTACTTC
.	.	TRBV3-1/TRBV3-2	TRBJ1-6	15	CASSGTRVPNSPLHF	TGTGCCAGCTCCGGGACTCGGGTACCAAATTCACCCCTCCACTTT
.	.	TRBV6-2/TRBV6-3	TRBJ2-7	12	CASSYPSYEQYF	TGTGCCAGCAGTTACCCTAGCTACGAGCAGTACTTC
.	TRBD2	TRBV11-2	TRBJ2-5	15	CASSATRGAVETQYF	TGTGCCAGCAGCGCCACGCGGGGGGCGGTAGAGACCCAGTACTTC
.	.	TRBV19	TRBJ2-5	15	CASSMWAGPEETQYF	TGTGCCAGTAGTATGTGGGCAGGGCCTGAAGAGACCCAGTACTTC
once	TRBD2	TRBV11-2	TRBJ2-1	14	CASESTSGGNEQFF	TGTGCCAGCGAAAGTACTAGCGGGGGGAATGAGCAGTTCTTC
.	TRBD1	TRBV7-9	TRBJ2-7	13	CASSLVQGDEQYF	TGTGCCAGCAGCTTAGTACAGGGGGACGAGCAGTACTTC
.	TRBD1	TRBV6-5	TRBJ2-7	12	CATSDRVNEQYF	TGTGCCACCTCAGACAGGGTCAACGAGCAGTACTTC
.	TRBD1	TRBV20-1	TRBJ2-1	18	CSASPGTGAGAYYNEQFF	TGCAGTGCTAGTCCCGGGACAGGGGCTGGGGCCTACTACAATGAGCAGTTCTTC
.	.	TRBV6-6	TRBJ1-2	11	CAAYGLFGYTF	TGTGCTGCTTATGGGCTTTTCGGCTACACCTTC
.	TRBD1	TRBV15	TRBJ1-4	14	CATSKRGLNEKLFF	TGTGCCACCAGCAAAAGGGGGCTTAATGAAAAACTGTTTTTT
.	.	TRBV10-3	TRBJ1-2	13	CAISESDRGGYTF	TGTGCCATCAGTGAGTCGGACAGAGGTGGCTACACCTTC
.	.	TRBV10-3	TRBJ1-4	13	CAISVKRNEKLFF	TGTGCCATCAGTGTTAAGCGTAATGAAAAACTGTTTTTT
.	TRBD1	TRBV18	TRBJ1-2	16	CASSPSGQRANYGYTF	TGTGCCAGCTCACCTTCGGGACAGAGAGCTAACTATGGCTACACCTTC
.	.	TRBV12-3/TRBV12-4	TRBJ1-2	13	CASSLGGGLGYTF	TGTGCCAGCAGTTTAGGCGGGGGGCTTGGCTACACCTTC
.	TRBD1	TRBV7-8	TRBJ2-1	15	CASSFPGTGINEQFF	TGTGCCAGCAGTTTTCCCGGGACAGGAATCAATGAGCAGTTCTTC
.	.	TRBV24-1	TRBJ2-5	14	CATSDLQGVETQYF	TGTGCCACCAGTGATTTGCAAGGAGTGGAGACCCAGTACTTC
.	.	TRBV4-3	TRBJ1-2	15	CASSPRQVGGDGYTF	TGCGCCAGCAGCCCTCGCCAAGTGGGAGGGGATGGCTACACCTTC
few	TRBD2	TRBV19	TRBJ2-7	15	CASSTFSGGAAEQYF	TGTGCCAGTAGTACCTTTAGCGGGGGGGCCGCGGAGCAGTACTTC
.	.	TRBV7-6	TRBJ2-3	12	CASSLWRDTQYF	TGTGCCAGCAGCTTGTGGAGGGATACGCAGTATTTT
few	TRBD1	TRBV5-1	TRBJ1-2	15	CASSPGPGGNYGYTF	TGCGCCAGCAGCCCCGGGCCAGGGGGTAACTATGGCTACACCTTC
.	TRBD1	TRBV5-6	TRBJ2-7	12	CASSFHRGEQYF	TGTGCCAGCAGCTTCCACAGGGGCGAGCAGTACTTC
.	.	TRBV6-5	TRBJ2-1	15	CASRGGGAHNNEQFF	TGTGCCAGCAGGGGTGGCGGCGCGCACAACAATGAGCAGTTCTTC
few	.	TRBV6-2/TRBV6-3	TRBJ1-1	16	CASSYSQGQLHTEAFF	TGTGCCAGCAGTTACTCGCAGGGCCAATTACACACTGAAGCTTTCTTT
few	TRBD1	TRBV5-4	TRBJ1-6	15	CASSNLDRANSPLHF	TGTGCCAGCAGTAACCTGGACAGGGCCAATTCACCCCTCCACTTT
.	.	TRBV6-5	TRBJ1-3	15	CASSRDRTTGNTIYF	TGTGCCAGCAGCCGCGACAGGACGACTGGAAACACCATATATTTT
.	.	TRBV6-5	TRBJ2-6	14	CASSRQSGANVLTF	TGTGCCAGCAGTCGACAGTCTGGGGCCAACGTCCTGACTTTC
.	.	TRBV4-1	TRBJ1-3	15	CASSLDPGRGNTIYF	TGCGCCAGCAGCCTGGACCCGGGGAGGGGAAACACCATATATTTT
once	TRBD1	TRBV7-9	TRBJ1-1	14	CASSPRDRNTEAFF	TGTGCCAGCAGCCCCCGGGACAGAAACACTGAAGCTTTCTTT
.	.	TRBV5-1	TRBJ1-2	15	CASSSSTTANYGYTF	TGCGCCAGCAGCTCATCGACGACAGCTAACTATGGCTACACCTTC
.	TRBD1	TRBV28	TRBJ1-1	14	CASKTGGANTEAFF	TGTGCCAGCAAGACAGGGGGCGCGAACACTGAAGCTTTCTTT
.	.	TRBV7-9	TRBJ1-6	16	CASSPGWDMGNSPLHF	TGTGCCAGCAGCCCAGGGTGGGATATGGGGAATTCACCCCTCCACTTT
once	TRBD2	TRBV11-2	TRBJ2-1	19	CASSSSLLAGGQLYNEQFF	TGTGCCAGCAGCTCGTCCTTACTAGCGGGGGGCCAACTGTACAATGAGCAGTTCTTC
.	.	TRBV7-2	TRBJ2-5	14	CASSPGSNRETQYF	TGTGCCAGCAGCCCTGGATCCAACAGAGAGACCCAGTACTTC
.	.	TRBV29-1	TRBJ2-1	15	CSVEEGSTGYNEQFF	TGCAGCGTTGAAGAGGGGTCGACAGGTTACAATGAGCAGTTCTTC
.	.	TRBV5-1	TRBJ2-2	14	CASSNAGVTGELFF	TGCGCCAGCAGCAATGCAGGGGTAACCGGGGAGCTGTTTTTT
few	.	TRBV10-3	TRBJ2-5	14	CAISATGPRETQYF	TGTGCCATCAGTGCTACAGGGCCGAGAGAGACCCAGTACTTC
.	TRBD1	TRBV19	TRBJ2-7	14	CASTPGTGYYEQYF	TGTGCCAGTACCCCTGGGACAGGGTACTACGAGCAGTACTTC
few	TRBD2	TRBV13	TRBJ2-3	14	CASSSARGADTQYF	TGTGCCAGCAGCTCCGCCCGGGGGGCAGATACGCAGTATTTT
.	.	TRBV7-3	TRBJ2-1	15	CASSLIGGSYNEQFF	TGTGCCAGCAGCTTAATTGGCGGCTCCTACAATGAGCAGTTCTTC
.	TRBD1	TRBV5-1	TRBJ2-1	15	CASNDPGTGYNEQFF	TGCGCCAGCAACGATCCCGGGACAGGGTATAATGAGCAGTTCTTC
.	.	TRBV27	TRBJ1-2	13	CASSFGQRMGYTF	TGTGCCAGCAGTTTCGGACAGAGAATGGGCTACACCTTC